This T cell receptor beta chain was sequenced during a study of T cell changes during pregnancy in multiple sclerosis. The ends lost 5 bases at V and 6 bases at J; junction bases unmatched: 5. The CDR3 runs to 14 residues. Germline loops: CDR1 LNHDA, CDR2 SQIVND (reference sequence). Measured with immunoSEQ multiplex PCR; TCRdb has only the in-frame clones, and not every one. The sample has approximately 84,000 clones; over 85% are singletons. The specimen was peripheral blood, collected in the second trimester of pregnancy. The receptor comes from a female donor in good health, enrolled as a control in a pregnancy study. The chain recombines TRBV19 with TRBJ2-1, with 9 bases fitting TRBD2. DNA of the CDR3: TGTGCCAGTAGTTGGCGACTAGCGGCCAATGAGCAGTTCTTC. Amino acid sequence: CASSWRLAANEQFF.